The sequence of this TCR beta chain was determined in a study of T-cell memory formation after mild COVID-19. Whole-study context: Clusters were largely donor specific.

Trimming pared 2 bases from V and 6 bases from J, leaving 8 bases between. This CDR3 is 13 amino acids long. Per the germline V gene, CDR1 is SEHNR and CDR2 is FQNEAQ (reference sequence). This clonotype was seen a handful of times. In TCRdb, the 5' RACE reads were re-called with MiXCR into one record per CDR3 protein. The sample contains 540,000 or so distinct CDR3 sequences, about 20% of which appear only once. The source of this sequence is an adult woman who had mild COVID-19 (a few samples of this study predate the infection). Cell type and time point are not known. The chain employs TRBV7-9 and TRBJ2-1, with D unresolved. The sample was PBMCs or a T cell subset sorted from them (not recorded which). The CDR3 coding sequence is TGTGCCAGCAGCTTATCCCCTTTCAATGAGCAGTTCTTC. It translates to CASSLSPFNEQFF.